The sequence of this TCR beta chain was determined in a study of T cell responses to AZD1222 COVID-19 vaccine. Overall study findings and caveats: Recipients of two AZD1222 doses showed rising Spike-specific TCR breadth and depth. Regions 160-218 and 743-854 dominated among vaccine-associated CD4 TCRs spanning spike. Females made up more of the donors, who were largely white British, and clonal diversity may have come out too low.

The V gene's germline CDR1 is LNHDA and CDR2 SQIVND (reference sequence). V lost 0 bases to trimming and J lost 2 bases, with 10 bases between them. The CDR3 contains 16 residues. Remarks on this clone: Its antigen remains unidentified.

Sequencing was performed with immunoSEQ multiplex PCR; in TCRdb, only in-frame clones are kept and a portion is missing. The table has fewer than 120,000 clones, roughly 90% seen once. J is TRBJ2-2 and V is TRBV19; a possible D gene is TRBD1 (6 bases). This receptor was identified in an adult who received the AZD1222 COVID-19 vaccine. The source material was peripheral blood, sampled 28 days after the second AZD1222 dose. The DNA of the CDR3 is TGTGCCAGTAGTATAGAGGCAGGGGCCAACACCGGGGAGCTGTTTTTT. Protein product: CASSIEAGANTGELFF.